The rows below give T cell receptor beta chains drawn from one sample of a study of technical replicates of blood from a few donors. Measured with immunoSEQ multiplex PCR; TCRdb has only the in-frame clones, and not every one. Of about 59,000 clones listed, around 87% were seen once; the top ten hold roughly 5%. The sample was PBMCs. The receptors were sampled from a human donor in good health. Some clones in this sample may be carry-over from other donors' samples. Both conserved end residues are part of each CDR3. D genes are given only for firm matches. The size entry is marked missing in some rows and otherwise reads once, few, many or a size class.

clone_size: .
j_call: TRBJ2-3
v_call: TRBV6-1
d_call: TRBD2
cdr3_aa: CASSEAGGGVTDTQYF
cdr3_nt: TGTGCCAGCAGTGAAGCGGGGGGGGGTGTGACAGATACGCAGTATTTT

clone_size: .
j_call: TRBJ1-6
v_call: TRBV4-2
d_call: TRBD1
cdr3_aa: CASSQDGQGGNSPLHF
cdr3_nt: TGTGCCAGCAGCCAAGACGGACAGGGAGGAAATTCACCCCTCCACTTT

clone_size: once
j_call: TRBJ2-3
v_call: TRBV5-4
d_call: .
cdr3_aa: CASSFRDSTDTQYF
cdr3_nt: TGTGCCAGCAGCTTTCGGGATTCCACAGATACGCAGTATTTT

clone_size: .
j_call: TRBJ1-2
v_call: TRBV5-6
d_call: TRBD1
cdr3_aa: CASRPGTGVNYGYTF
cdr3_nt: TGTGCCAGCAGACCCGGGACAGGTGTTAACTATGGCTACACCTTC

clone_size: .
j_call: TRBJ2-1
v_call: TRBV5-1
d_call: TRBD2
cdr3_aa: CASSPSGAYNEQFF
cdr3_nt: TGCGCCAGCAGCCCCAGCGGGGCCTACAATGAGCAGTTCTTC

clone_size: .
j_call: TRBJ1-5
v_call: TRBV28
d_call: .
cdr3_aa: CASRPDIWDQPQHF
cdr3_nt: TGTGCCAGCAGACCGGACATTTGGGATCAGCCCCAGCATTTT

clone_size: once
j_call: TRBJ2-2
v_call: TRBV27
d_call: TRBD1
cdr3_aa: CASSLAGGIPGELFF
cdr3_nt: TGTGCCAGCAGTTTGGCAGGGGGCATCCCCGGGGAGCTGTTTTTT

clone_size: .
j_call: TRBJ2-5
v_call: TRBV5-1
d_call: TRBD1
cdr3_aa: CASSLGDRGWQETQYF
cdr3_nt: TGCGCCAGCAGCTTGGGAGACAGGGGCTGGCAAGAGACCCAGTACTTC

clone_size: .
j_call: TRBJ2-3
v_call: TRBV10-3
d_call: TRBD2
cdr3_aa: CAISEVGGAGGTDTQYF
cdr3_nt: TGTGCCATCAGTGAGGTCGGGGGGGCAGGAGGGACAGATACGCAGTATTTT

clone_size: .
j_call: TRBJ1-2
v_call: TRBV7-2
d_call: .
cdr3_aa: CASSSTGGGYTF
cdr3_nt: TGTGCCAGCAGCTCGACAGGCGGCGGCTACACCTTC

clone_size: once
j_call: TRBJ1-1
v_call: TRBV12-5
d_call: .
cdr3_aa: CASGLMVGGGNTEAFF
cdr3_nt: TGTGCTAGTGGTTTGATGGTAGGGGGGGGGAACACTGAAGCTTTCTTT

clone_size: once
j_call: TRBJ2-7
v_call: TRBV27
d_call: .
cdr3_aa: CASKPAGSPYEQYF
cdr3_nt: TGTGCCAGCAAGCCTGCGGGCAGTCCCTACGAGCAGTACTTC

clone_size: once
j_call: TRBJ1-5
v_call: TRBV2
d_call: TRBD1
cdr3_aa: CASKGQGLGNQPQHF
cdr3_nt: TGTGCCAGCAAGGGACAGGGGCTTGGAAATCAGCCCCAGCATTTT

clone_size: .
j_call: TRBJ2-7
v_call: TRBV28
d_call: TRBD1
cdr3_aa: CASSVRQGSYEQYF
cdr3_nt: TGTGCCAGCAGCGTTCGACAGGGATCCTACGAGCAGTACTTC

clone_size: few
j_call: TRBJ2-7
v_call: TRBV5-8
d_call: TRBD1
cdr3_aa: CASSSDRVGEQYF
cdr3_nt: TGTGCCAGCAGCTCGGACAGGGTCGGGGAGCAGTACTTC

clone_size: once
j_call: TRBJ2-7
v_call: TRBV30
d_call: .
cdr3_aa: CAWSLEALEQYF
cdr3_nt: TGTGCCTGGAGTTTGGAAGCGCTCGAGCAGTACTTC

clone_size: once
j_call: TRBJ2-7
v_call: TRBV18
d_call: TRBD2
cdr3_aa: CASSWTSEAYEQYF
cdr3_nt: TGTGCCAGCTCATGGACTAGCGAGGCCTACGAGCAGTACTTC

clone_size: few
j_call: TRBJ2-2
v_call: TRBV7-3
d_call: TRBD1
cdr3_aa: CASSPRTGRTGELFF
cdr3_nt: TGTGCCAGCAGCCCGCGGACAGGACGGACCGGGGAGCTGTTTTTT

clone_size: once
j_call: TRBJ2-7
v_call: TRBV20-1
d_call: .
cdr3_aa: CSASRSYEQYF
cdr3_nt: TGCAGTGCTAGTCGCAGCTACGAGCAGTACTTC

clone_size: .
j_call: TRBJ2-3
v_call: TRBV4-3
d_call: TRBD2
cdr3_aa: CASSQGLAGVTDTQYF
cdr3_nt: TGCGCCAGCAGCCAAGGACTAGCGGGAGTCACAGATACGCAGTATTTT

clone_size: .
j_call: TRBJ1-3
v_call: TRBV4-3
d_call: .
cdr3_aa: CASSQDQVVGARGNTIYF
cdr3_nt: TGCGCCAGCAGCCAAGATCAGGTTGTGGGGGCGAGGGGAAACACCATATATTTT

clone_size: once
j_call: TRBJ1-1
v_call: TRBV5-1
d_call: .
cdr3_aa: CASSRTRGAGDTEAFF
cdr3_nt: TGCGCCAGCAGCCGTACGCGGGGCGCTGGGGACACTGAAGCTTTCTTT

clone_size: .
j_call: TRBJ1-2
v_call: TRBV2
d_call: TRBD1
cdr3_aa: CASRQGSYGYTF
cdr3_nt: TGTGCCAGCCGACAGGGGTCCTATGGCTACACCTTC

clone_size: .
j_call: TRBJ2-7
v_call: TRBV15
d_call: .
cdr3_aa: CATSRDPGTPSYEQYF
cdr3_nt: TGTGCCACCAGCAGAGACCCCGGGACTCCTTCCTACGAGCAGTACTTC

clone_size: few
j_call: TRBJ2-5
v_call: TRBV19
d_call: .
cdr3_aa: CASSTPRSGLGETQYF
cdr3_nt: TGTGCCAGTAGTACGCCCCGATCGGGTCTAGGAGAGACCCAGTACTTC

clone_size: once
j_call: TRBJ2-3
v_call: TRBV7-8
d_call: TRBD1
cdr3_aa: CASSLGGQGDDTQYF
cdr3_nt: TGTGCCAGCAGCTTAGGGGGACAGGGCGATGATACGCAGTATTTT

clone_size: .
j_call: TRBJ2-2
v_call: TRBV21-1
d_call: .
cdr3_aa: CASSKHEREAPGELFF
cdr3_nt: TGTGCCAGCAGCAAACATGAGCGGGAGGCTCCCGGGGAGCTGTTTTTT

clone_size: .
j_call: TRBJ2-2
v_call: TRBV11-3
d_call: TRBD2
cdr3_aa: CASSTPRVAGGPWSTGELFF
cdr3_nt: TGTGCCAGCAGCACCCCGCGGGTAGCGGGGGGGCCGTGGTCGACTGGGGAGCTGTTTTTT

clone_size: once
j_call: TRBJ2-2
v_call: TRBV6-5
d_call: TRBD1
cdr3_aa: CATLQGDYTGELFF
cdr3_nt: TGTGCCACCCTACAGGGGGATTACACCGGGGAGCTGTTTTTT

clone_size: .
j_call: TRBJ2-7
v_call: TRBV11-2
d_call: .
cdr3_aa: CASSGGGYEQYF
cdr3_nt: TGTGCCAGCTCCGGGGGAGGATACGAGCAGTACTTC

clone_size: .
j_call: TRBJ2-7
v_call: TRBV28
d_call: TRBD1
cdr3_aa: CASSPPGQLSYEQYF
cdr3_nt: TGTGCCAGCAGTCCGCCGGGACAGCTCTCCTACGAGCAGTACTTC

clone_size: .
j_call: TRBJ2-5
v_call: TRBV6-1
d_call: TRBD2
cdr3_aa: CASSEAFSGVQETQYF
cdr3_nt: TGTGCCAGCAGTGAAGCGTTTAGCGGGGTGCAAGAGACCCAGTACTTC

clone_size: .
j_call: TRBJ2-3
v_call: TRBV30
d_call: TRBD2
cdr3_aa: CAWSEAGATDTQYF
cdr3_nt: TGTGCCTGGAGTGAAGCGGGAGCAACAGATACGCAGTATTTT

clone_size: .
j_call: TRBJ2-7
v_call: TRBV27
d_call: TRBD2
cdr3_aa: CASTSSGTSGGGEQYF
cdr3_nt: TGTGCCAGCACCTCATCGGGGACTAGCGGGGGCGGGGAGCAGTACTTC

clone_size: .
j_call: TRBJ2-7
v_call: TRBV5-1
d_call: TRBD2
cdr3_aa: CASGPGLAGSYEQYF
cdr3_nt: TGCGCCAGCGGGCCTGGGCTAGCGGGTTCATACGAGCAGTACTTC

clone_size: .
j_call: TRBJ1-2
v_call: TRBV19
d_call: .
cdr3_aa: CASSMVGANYGYTF
cdr3_nt: TGTGCCAGTAGTATGGTCGGGGCTAACTATGGCTACACCTTC

clone_size: .
j_call: TRBJ2-5
v_call: TRBV5-4
d_call: TRBD2
cdr3_aa: CASTPGAGEETQYF
cdr3_nt: TGTGCCAGCACCCCAGGCGCGGGGGAAGAGACCCAGTACTTC

clone_size: .
j_call: TRBJ1-4
v_call: TRBV6-5
d_call: TRBD1
cdr3_aa: CASSFPTGGKRKKLFF
cdr3_nt: TGTGCCAGCAGTTTCCCGACAGGGGGCAAGCGTAAGAAACTGTTTTTT

clone_size: .
j_call: TRBJ2-7
v_call: TRBV2
d_call: .
cdr3_aa: CASSRLSYEQYF
cdr3_nt: TGTGCCAGCAGTAGACTGAGCTACGAGCAGTACTTC

clone_size: .
j_call: TRBJ2-7
v_call: TRBV11-2
d_call: TRBD2
cdr3_aa: CASSPMRGLAGVNPYEQYF
cdr3_nt: TGTGCCAGCAGCCCAATGAGAGGACTAGCGGGAGTTAACCCCTACGAGCAGTACTTC

clone_size: .
j_call: TRBJ1-3
v_call: TRBV7-8
d_call: TRBD1
cdr3_aa: CASSRGTDIGNTIYF
cdr3_nt: TGTGCCAGCAGTCGTGGGACAGACATTGGAAACACCATATATTTT

clone_size: .
j_call: TRBJ2-7
v_call: TRBV18
d_call: .
cdr3_aa: CASSPSVAGDYEQYF
cdr3_nt: TGTGCCAGCTCACCATCTGTCGCAGGGGACTACGAGCAGTACTTC

clone_size: .
j_call: TRBJ1-4
v_call: TRBV5-1
d_call: TRBD1
cdr3_aa: CASSLVGTGANEKLFF
cdr3_nt: TGCGCCAGCAGCTTGGTTGGGACAGGGGCTAATGAAAAACTGTTTTTT

clone_size: .
j_call: TRBJ1-4
v_call: TRBV19
d_call: .
cdr3_aa: CASSMRPNEKLFF
cdr3_nt: TGTGCCAGTAGTATGCGGCCTAATGAAAAACTGTTTTTT

clone_size: few
j_call: TRBJ2-2
v_call: TRBV10-1
d_call: TRBD2
cdr3_aa: CATHNPGLAGKAGELFF
cdr3_nt: TGCGCCACCCATAACCCAGGACTAGCGGGAAAGGCCGGGGAGCTGTTTTTT

clone_size: .
j_call: TRBJ2-7
v_call: TRBV6-5
d_call: TRBD2
cdr3_aa: CASSYMAGGYEQYF
cdr3_nt: TGTGCCAGCAGTTATATGGCGGGGGGGTACGAGCAGTACTTC

clone_size: .
j_call: TRBJ1-1
v_call: TRBV11-2
d_call: .
cdr3_aa: CASSLGAGQMNTEAFF
cdr3_nt: TGTGCCAGCAGCTTAGGGGCAGGACAGATGAACACTGAAGCTTTCTTT

clone_size: .
j_call: TRBJ2-1
v_call: TRBV6-5
d_call: TRBD2
cdr3_aa: CASSSFSGSNEQFF
cdr3_nt: TGTGCCAGCAGTTCCTTTAGCGGGAGCAATGAGCAGTTCTTC

clone_size: .
j_call: TRBJ2-7
v_call: TRBV6-8
d_call: .
cdr3_aa: CASTTPGGQELYEQYF
cdr3_nt: TGTGCCAGCACCACCCCGGGGGGACAGGAGTTATACGAGCAGTACTTC

clone_size: .
j_call: TRBJ1-5
v_call: TRBV19
d_call: TRBD1
cdr3_aa: CASEQGQGSQPQHF
cdr3_nt: TGTGCCAGTGAACAGGGACAGGGGAGTCAGCCCCAGCATTTT

clone_size: few
j_call: TRBJ1-1
v_call: TRBV30
d_call: .
cdr3_aa: CAWMARGTEAFF
cdr3_nt: TGTGCCTGGATGGCCAGGGGCACTGAAGCTTTCTTT

clone_size: .
j_call: TRBJ2-2
v_call: TRBV7-8
d_call: TRBD2
cdr3_aa: CASSSMRVGGVELFF
cdr3_nt: TGTGCCAGCAGCTCGATGAGGGTCGGGGGGGTGGAGCTGTTTTTT

clone_size: .
j_call: TRBJ1-6
v_call: TRBV19
d_call: TRBD1
cdr3_aa: CASSGQGFNNSPLHF
cdr3_nt: TGTGCCAGTAGCGGACAGGGGTTTAACAATTCACCCCTCCACTTT

clone_size: .
j_call: TRBJ2-1
v_call: TRBV7-9
d_call: .
cdr3_aa: CALARGSLYNEQFF
cdr3_nt: TGTGCCCTTGCCCGGGGGTCCCTCTACAATGAGCAGTTCTTC

clone_size: .
j_call: TRBJ2-1
v_call: TRBV4-2
d_call: TRBD2
cdr3_aa: CASSGLAGLDNEQFF
cdr3_nt: TGTGCCAGCAGCGGACTAGCGGGGCTCGACAATGAGCAGTTCTTC